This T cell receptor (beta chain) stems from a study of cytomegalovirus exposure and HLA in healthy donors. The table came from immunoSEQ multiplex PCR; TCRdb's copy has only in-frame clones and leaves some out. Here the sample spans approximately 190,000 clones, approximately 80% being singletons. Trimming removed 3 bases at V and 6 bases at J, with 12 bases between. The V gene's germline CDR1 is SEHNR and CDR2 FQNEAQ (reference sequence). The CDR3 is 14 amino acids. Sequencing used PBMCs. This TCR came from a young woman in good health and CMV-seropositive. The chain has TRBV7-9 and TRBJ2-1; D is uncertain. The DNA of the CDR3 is TGTGCCAGCAGCTTCGTCCCGCTAGTCAATGAGCAGTTCTTC. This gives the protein CASSFVPLVNEQFF. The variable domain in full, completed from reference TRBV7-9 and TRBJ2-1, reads DTGVSQNPRHKITKRGQNVTFRCDPISEHNRLYWYRQTLGQGPEFLTYFQNEAQLEKSRLLSDRFSAERPKGSFSTLEIQRTEQGDSAMYLCASSFVPLVNEQFFGPGTRLTVL.